A selection of T cell receptor beta chains follows, all from one sample in a study of blood T cell repertoires in COVID-19. Produced via immunoSEQ multiplex PCR; TCRdb's table is partial and in-frame only. The data show about 350,000 clones, approximately 89% seen once. Material for sequencing was peripheral blood. These receptors all come from an older woman with COVID-19, enrolled during active disease. Both conserved end residues are part of each CDR3. A D gene is named only where the DNA matches it firmly. Size tells how often a clone was seen (once, few, many) or the class of an expanded clone, and some rows leave it out.

TRBV9,TRBJ1-1,NA,NA,CASSEAPGTPKDAFF,TGTGCCAGCAGCGAAGCGCCCGGGACACCGAAGGACGCTTTCTTT
TRBV11-1,TRBJ2-7,NA,TRBD1,CASSLRQGGNFEQYF,TGTGCCAGCAGCCTACGACAAGGGGGCAACTTCGAGCAGTACTTC
TRBV28,TRBJ2-1,NA,TRBD1,CASSLGTGSEQFF,TGTGCCAGCAGTTTAGGGACAGGTAGTGAGCAGTTCTTC
TRBV10-1,TRBJ2-1,NA,TRBD2,CASSERGTSGGSYNEQFF,TGCGCCAGCAGTGAGCGTGGGACTAGCGGGGGGTCCTACAATGAGCAGTTCTTC
TRBV28,TRBJ1-1,once,TRBD1,CASSSTGVNTEAFF,TGTGCCAGCAGCAGTACAGGGGTGAACACTGAAGCTTTCTTT
TRBV5-5,TRBJ1-4,NA,TRBD1,CASSQARGPANEKLFF,TGTGCCAGCAGCCAGGCCAGGGGGCCGGCTAATGAAAAACTGTTTTTT
TRBV5-4,TRBJ2-7,NA,NA,CASSLGGLGTYEQYF,TGTGCCAGCAGCTTGGGAGGTTTAGGTACCTACGAGCAGTACTTC
TRBV9,TRBJ1-1,NA,NA,CASSVGAGMNTEAFF,TGTGCCAGCAGCGTAGGCGCGGGGATGAACACTGAAGCTTTCTTT
TRBV7-3,TRBJ1-1,NA,NA,CASSPGRAMNTEAFF,TGTGCCAGCAGCCCCGGGAGGGCCATGAACACTGAAGCTTTCTTT
TRBV7-9,TRBJ2-1,NA,NA,CASSLGDIDNEQFF,TGTGCCAGCAGCTTAGGGGACATCGACAATGAGCAGTTCTTC
TRBV7-8,TRBJ2-6,few,NA,CASSFRGSGTARSGANVLTF,TGTGCCAGCAGCTTTAGGGGTTCAGGGACTGCGCGATCTGGGGCCAACGTCCTGACTTTC
TRBV6-5,TRBJ1-1,NA,NA,CAGSTGKNTEAFF,TGTGCCGGAAGTACAGGGAAGAACACTGAAGCTTTCTTT
TRBV11-2,TRBJ2-3,NA,TRBD2,CASSLGVSGGNTDTQYF,TGTGCCAGCAGCCTAGGGGTTAGCGGGGGAAACACAGATACGCAGTATTTT
TRBV12-2,TRBJ1-3,NA,NA,CASRAPKYSGNTIYF,TGTGCAAGTCGCGCCCCTAAGTACTCTGGAAACACCATATATTTT
TRBV4-2,TRBJ1-5,NA,NA,CASSQDGEQPQHF,TGTGCCAGCAGCCAAGATGGTGAGCAGCCCCAGCATTTT
TRBV18,TRBJ2-1,NA,TRBD1,CASSPGQGNYNEQFF,TGTGCCAGCTCACCCGGACAGGGAAATTACAATGAGCAGTTCTTC
TRBV28,TRBJ2-1,NA,NA,CASSSLAGATNEQFF,TGTGCCAGCAGCTCTCTGGCGGGGGCCACCAATGAGCAGTTCTTC
TRBV5-1,TRBJ2-3,NA,NA,CASTPQAVNTDTQYF,TGCGCCAGCACCCCCCAAGCGGTGAACACAGATACGCAGTATTTT
TRBV28,TRBJ2-2,NA,TRBD1,CASSSPRTGTGSRGELFF,TGTGCCAGCAGTTCACCTCGAACCGGGACAGGGAGCAGAGGGGAGCTGTTTTTT
TRBV19,TRBJ2-1,NA,TRBD2,CASSTLAGGRHEQFF,TGTGCCAGTAGTACTCTAGCGGGGGGGCGACATGAGCAGTTCTTC
TRBV5-1,TRBJ1-2,once,TRBD1,CASSIGTEGYGYTF,TGCGCCAGCAGCATCGGGACAGAGGGGTATGGCTACACCTTC
TRBV6-6,TRBJ1-1,NA,NA,CASRLWAGTMNTEAFF,TGTGCCAGCCGCCTCTGGGCAGGGACTATGAACACTGAAGCTTTCTTT
TRBV6-5,TRBJ2-5,NA,TRBD1,CASSYETGGLETQYF,TGTGCCAGCAGTTATGAGACAGGGGGCCTGGAGACCCAGTACTTC
TRBV7-3,TRBJ1-1,NA,TRBD1,CASSRDRHTEAFF,TGTGCCAGCAGCAGGGACAGACACACTGAAGCTTTCTTT
TRBV2,TRBJ2-5,NA,TRBD1,CATSFRDRRETQYF,TGTGCCACCTCATTCCGGGACAGGAGAGAGACCCAGTACTTC
TRBV6-5,TRBJ1-2,NA,NA,CASRLDANYGYTF,TGTGCCAGCAGATTAGATGCTAACTATGGCTACACCTTC
TRBV28,TRBJ1-6,NA,NA,CASSPTAYNSPLHF,TGTGCCAGCAGTCCGACAGCCTATAATTCACCCCTCCACTTT
TRBV9,TRBJ2-5,NA,TRBD2,CASSARPPIAASGGEQETQYF,TGTGCCAGCAGCGCCAGACCCCCAATCGCTGCTAGCGGGGGTGAACAAGAGACCCAGTACTTC
TRBV4-1,TRBJ1-3,NA,NA,CASSQDSGPGNTIYF,TGCGCCAGCAGCCAAGATTCAGGGCCTGGAAACACCATATATTTT
TRBV7-3,TRBJ2-5,NA,NA,CASSLGGGRETQYF,TGTGCCAGCAGCTTGGGAGGGGGACGAGAGACCCAGTACTTC
TRBV3-1/TRBV3-2,TRBJ2-7,NA,NA,CASSQARGQGSQYF,TGTGCCAGCAGCCAAGCACGGGGCCAGGGGAGTCAGTACTTC
TRBV9,TRBJ2-3,NA,TRBD2,CASSSRGRGTDTQYF,TGTGCCAGCAGCTCCCGGGGGAGGGGCACAGATACGCAGTATTTT
TRBV19,TRBJ1-2,NA,NA,CASSIDLRVRGYTF,TGTGCCAGTAGTATAGATCTCAGGGTACGCGGCTACACCTTC
TRBV5-1,TRBJ1-6,few,NA,CASSLQTSSYNSPLHF,TGCGCCAGCAGCTTGCAAACGAGCTCCTATAATTCACCCCTCCACTTT
TRBV2,TRBJ1-2,NA,NA,CASIRGDYGYTF,TGTGCCAGCATCCGGGGGGACTATGGCTACACCTTC
TRBV19,TRBJ1-1,NA,TRBD1,CASSVRQGEAFF,TGTGCCAGTAGTGTTCGACAGGGTGAAGCTTTCTTT
TRBV7-9,TRBJ2-6,NA,NA,CASSLIRSGANVLTF,TGTGCCAGCAGCTTAATCCGGTCTGGGGCCAACGTCCTGACTTTC
TRBV6-6,TRBJ1-2,NA,TRBD1,CASLTGNYGYTF,TGTGCCAGCCTGACAGGGAACTATGGCTACACCTTC
TRBV19,TRBJ1-1,NA,NA,CASSIWGAEAFF,TGTGCCAGTAGTATATGGGGGGCTGAAGCTTTCTTT
TRBV5-1,TRBJ2-1,few,NA,CASSFGNSYNEQFF,TGCGCCAGCAGCTTCGGGAACTCCTACAATGAGCAGTTCTTC
TRBV7-6,TRBJ2-3,NA,NA,CASSLAGGPTDTQYF,TGTGCCAGCAGCTTAGCGGGGGGGCCCACAGATACGCAGTATTTT
TRBV11-3,TRBJ2-2,NA,NA,CASSSLGGATGELFF,TGTGCCAGCAGCTCTTTGGGGGGAGCCACCGGGGAGCTGTTTTTT
TRBV19,TRBJ1-5,NA,NA,CASSRYSQGRNQPQHF,TGTGCCAGTAGCCGATACTCTCAGGGTAGAAATCAGCCCCAGCATTTT
TRBV18,TRBJ2-7,few,NA,CASSPYRSYEQYF,TGTGCCAGCTCACCGTACAGATCCTACGAGCAGTACTTC
TRBV2,TRBJ1-2,NA,NA,CASSKGEGDGYTF,TGTGCCAGCAGCAAAGGGGAGGGGGACGGCTACACCTTC
TRBV9,TRBJ1-4,NA,NA,CASSTRQNEKLFF,TGTGCCAGCAGCACAAGACAGAATGAAAAACTGTTTTTT
TRBV10-2,TRBJ1-5,NA,NA,CASSGGMGTQPQHF,TGCGCCAGCAGCGGGGGTATGGGGACGCAGCCCCAGCATTTT
TRBV7-9,TRBJ1-6,NA,NA,CASSLDSDRSPLHF,TGTGCCAGCAGCTTAGACTCCGATCGTTCACCCCTCCACTTT